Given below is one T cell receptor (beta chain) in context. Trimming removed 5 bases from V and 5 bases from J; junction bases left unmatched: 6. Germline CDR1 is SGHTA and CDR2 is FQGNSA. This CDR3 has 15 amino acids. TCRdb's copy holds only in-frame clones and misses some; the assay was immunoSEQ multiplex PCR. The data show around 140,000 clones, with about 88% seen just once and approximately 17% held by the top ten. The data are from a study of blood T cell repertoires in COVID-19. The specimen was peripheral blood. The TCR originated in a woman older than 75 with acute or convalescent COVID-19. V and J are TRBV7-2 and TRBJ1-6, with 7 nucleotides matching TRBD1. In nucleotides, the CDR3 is TGTGCCAGCAGCCCGGGGACAGCCAATAATTCACCCCTCCACTTT. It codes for CASSPGTANNSPLHF.